The 13 T cell receptor beta chains below were found in one sample sequenced in a study of T cell changes during pregnancy in multiple sclerosis (dated by TCRdb to between 2018 and 2021). Receptors were amplified or captured by the immunoSEQ multiplex PCR assay. Not all clones reach the TCRdb copy of this immuneACCESS table, which keeps in-frame sequences only. Checked studies attribute under half of the gap to unresolved V genes and leave the rest unexplained. The sample table shows roughly 69,000 clones, and roughly 90% are seen once. The leading ten clones occupy about 0.31% of the sample. Specimen: CD4+ T cells from peripheral blood mononuclear cells, collected in the third trimester of pregnancy. Receptor source: a female donor in good health, enrolled as a control in a pregnancy study.

The CDR3 protein is CASSAQGFDGYTF. CDR3 bases: TGTGCCAGCAGCGCACAGGGATTTGATGGCTACACCTTC. This chain uses TRBV7-9 with TRBJ1-2, with a possible D match to TRBD1 (6 bases). CDR3 length equals 13 residues. In germline, CDR1 is SEHNR, CDR2 FQNEAQ (reference sequence). The ends were cut back, 5 bases at V and 6 bases at J, with 13 bases in the middle.

V and J are TRBV4-3 and TRBJ1-1; 7 bases fit TRBD1. From germline, CDR1 is LGHNA and CDR2 YSLEER. With 0 bases clipped from V and 1 base from J, the junction kept 2 bases outside the gene matches. This CDR3 region has 15 residues. In DNA, the CDR3 is TGCGCCAGCAGCCAAGATCAGGGGGGGAACACTGAAGCTTTCTTT. Amino acid sequence: CASSQDQGGNTEAFF.

V and J are TRBV2 and TRBJ2-7; D possibly corresponds to TRBD2 (5 bases). The V gene's germline CDR1 is SNHLY and CDR2 FYNNEI. V was pared by 6 bases and J by 2 bases, with 8 bases between. The CDR3 is 12 amino acids. DNA for the CDR3: TGTGCCAGCAGGGAGGACCCCTACGAGCAGTACTTC. Amino acid sequence: CASREDPYEQYF.

V and J are TRBV4-2 and TRBJ2-3, with TRBD2 matching over 8 bases. This CDR3 spans 17 amino acids. Germline CDR1 reads LGHNA; CDR2 reads YNFKEQ. V lost 0 bases, J lost 2 bases, and 7 bases stayed unmatched. In DNA, the CDR3 is TGTGCCAGCAGCCAAGATGGGACTAGAGGGGTCACAGATACGCAGTATTTT. Protein sequence: CASSQDGTRGVTDTQYF.

The rearrangement joins TRBV7-9 to TRBJ2-3; D might be TRBD1 (5 bases). Trimming cost V 1 base and J 4 bases, with 9 bases left between them. Per the germline V gene, CDR1 is SEHNR and CDR2 is FQNEAQ (reference sequence). The CDR3 runs 14 residues. For the CDR3, the DNA is TGTGCCAGCAGCTTAGGGGGCGGTTCAGATACGCAGTATTTT. It codes for CASSLGGGSDTQYF.

The chain recombines TRBV18 with TRBJ1-5, with TRBD1 matching 8 bases. V was clipped by 6 bases and J by 4 bases; unmatched bases: 5. This CDR3 contains 14 residues. Germline CDR1 reads KGHSH; CDR2 reads LQKENI. DNA for the CDR3: TGTGCCAGCTCGGGACAGGCAAGTAATCAGCCCCAGCATTTT. Protein product: CASSGQASNQPQHF.

The chain joins TRBV19 to TRBJ1-2, with 7 bases matching TRBD1. From germline, CDR1 is LNHDA and CDR2 SQIVND (reference sequence). This CDR3 comprises 15 residues. Trimming at V came to 4 bases and at J to 6 bases, leaving 11 bases not matched to a gene. The CDR3 bases are TGTGCCAGTAGTACTCCCCCGGACAGGACGAATGGCTACACCTTC. Translating it yields CASSTPPDRTNGYTF.

The chain carries TRBV5-1 and TRBJ2-1; D perhaps matches TRBD2 (5 bases). Germline V gene sequence: CDR1 SGHRS, CDR2 YFSETQ. The CDR3 loop spans 13 amino acids. The V end lost 3 bases, the J end lost 5 bases, and 9 bases lay between the germline ends. The DNA of the CDR3 is TGCGCCAGCAGCTGGACTGCCAACAATGAGCAGTTCTTC. Translated, it gives CASSWTANNEQFF.

The chain links TRBV5-4 to TRBJ2-1, with 8 bases fitting TRBD2. The CDR3 is 15 amino acids. Looked up from germline, CDR1 is SGHNT and CDR2 is YYREEE (reference sequence). Trimming removed 4 bases from V and 2 bases from J; junction bases left unmatched: 5. CDR3 DNA: TGTGCCAGCAGCCCGGGAGGGACACCCTACAATGAGCAGTTCTTC. The encoded protein is CASSPGGTPYNEQFF.

The chain links TRBV7-3 to TRBJ2-1; D is undetermined. This CDR3 comprises 16 residues. The germline CDR1 and CDR2 sequences are SGHTA and FQGTGA. V was clipped by 5 bases and J by 0 bases, with 14 bases between them. The CDR3 protein is CASSNPYFSSYNEQFF. The CDR3 nucleotides are TGTGCCAGCAGCAACCCTTATTTTAGCTCCTACAATGAGCAGTTCTTC. Together with reference TRBV7-3 and TRBJ2-1, the CDR3 gives the full variable domain: GAGVSQTPSNKVTEKGKYVELRCDPISGHTALYWYRQSLGQGPEFLIYFQGTGAADDSGLPNDRFFAVRPEGSVSTLKIQRTERGDSAVYLCASSNPYFSSYNEQFFGPGTRLTVL.

The V call is TRBV27, the J call TRBJ1-6; no clear D. The CDR3 has 18 residues. Trimming stripped 2 bases from V and 7 bases from J, with 21 bases between. The germline gives CDR1 MNHEY, CDR2 SMNVEV (reference sequence). The CDR3 DNA reads TGTGCCAGCAGTTTACTAGGACGGGATGGAAGAAGGAATTCACCCCTCCACTTT. Residues: CASSLLGRDGRRNSPLHF.

J is TRBJ2-3 and V is TRBV27; 13 bases are shared with TRBD2. The ends lost 5 bases at V and 4 bases at J; junction bases unmatched: 12. The CDR3 runs to 18 residues. CDR1 and CDR2 from the germline V gene are MNHEY and SMNVEV (reference sequence). CDR3 sequence: CASSLGLAGAVYADTQYF. CDR3 coding DNA: TGTGCCAGCAGTCTCGGACTAGCGGGGGCCGTCTACGCAGATACGCAGTATTTT.

The chain joins TRBV28 to TRBJ2-3; the match to TRBD1 covers 9 bases. CDR1 and CDR2 (germline): MDHEN, SYDVKM. Germline trimming cut 3 bases from V and 3 bases from J; bases unmatched to any gene: 13. CDR3 length: 18 residues. The DNA of the CDR3 is TGTGCCAGCAGTTTCCCGGGACAGGGATCTCCGAGAACAGATACGCAGTATTTT. It translates to CASSFPGQGSPRTDTQYF. Drawing the rest from reference TRBV28 and TRBJ2-3, the complete variable domain is DVKVTQSSRYLVKRTGEKVFLECVQDMDHENMFWYRQDPGLGLRLIYFSYDVKMKEKGDIPEGYSVSREKKERFSLILESASTNQTSMYLCASSFPGQGSPRTDTQYFGPGTRLTVL.